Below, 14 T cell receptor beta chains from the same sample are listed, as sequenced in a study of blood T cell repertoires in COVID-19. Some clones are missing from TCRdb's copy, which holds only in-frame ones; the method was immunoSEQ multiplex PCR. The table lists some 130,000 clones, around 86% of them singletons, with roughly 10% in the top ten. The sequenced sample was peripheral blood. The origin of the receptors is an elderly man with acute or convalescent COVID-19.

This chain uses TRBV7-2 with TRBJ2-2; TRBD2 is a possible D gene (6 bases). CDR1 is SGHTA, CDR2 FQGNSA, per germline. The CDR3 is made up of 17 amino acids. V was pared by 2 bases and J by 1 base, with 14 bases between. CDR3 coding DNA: TGTGCCAGCAGCTTATCCGCGGGGACCAAGAACACCGGGGAGCTGTTTTTT. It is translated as CASSLSAGTKNTGELFF.

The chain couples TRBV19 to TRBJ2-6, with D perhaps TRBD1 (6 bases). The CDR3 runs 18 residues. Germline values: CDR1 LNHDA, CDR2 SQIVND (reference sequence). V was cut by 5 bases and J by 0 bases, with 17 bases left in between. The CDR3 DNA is TGTGCCAGTAGTCCTTCGGAACGGGACATCTCTGGGGCCAACGTCCTGACTTTC. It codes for CASSPSERDISGANVLTF.

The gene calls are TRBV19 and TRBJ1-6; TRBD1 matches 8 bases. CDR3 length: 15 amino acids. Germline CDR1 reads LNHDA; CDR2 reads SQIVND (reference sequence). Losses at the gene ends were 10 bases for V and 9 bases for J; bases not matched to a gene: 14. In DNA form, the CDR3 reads TGTGCCAACCCCAGTAAAGGACAGGGTGGTTCACCCCTCCACTTT. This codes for CANPSKGQGGSPLHF.

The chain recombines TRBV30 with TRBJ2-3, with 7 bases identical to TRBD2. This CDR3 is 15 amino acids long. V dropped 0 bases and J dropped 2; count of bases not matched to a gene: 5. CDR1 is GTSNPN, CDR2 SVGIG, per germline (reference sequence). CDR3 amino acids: CAWSVLGGYTDTQYF. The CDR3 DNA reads TGTGCCTGGAGTGTACTGGGGGGGTACACAGATACGCAGTATTTT.

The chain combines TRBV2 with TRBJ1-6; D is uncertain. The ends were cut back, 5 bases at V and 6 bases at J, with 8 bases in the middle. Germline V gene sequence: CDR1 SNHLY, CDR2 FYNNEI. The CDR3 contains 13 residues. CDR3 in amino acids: CASSPEANSPLHF. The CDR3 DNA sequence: TGTGCCAGCAGTCCCGAAGCTAATTCACCCCTCCACTTT.

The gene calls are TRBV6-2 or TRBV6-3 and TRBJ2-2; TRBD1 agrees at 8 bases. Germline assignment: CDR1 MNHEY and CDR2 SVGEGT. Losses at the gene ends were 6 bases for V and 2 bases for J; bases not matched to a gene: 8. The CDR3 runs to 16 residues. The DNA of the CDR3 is TGTGCCAGCAGCCTCTCTGACAGGGGAAACACCGGGGAGCTGTTTTTT. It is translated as CASSLSDRGNTGELFF.

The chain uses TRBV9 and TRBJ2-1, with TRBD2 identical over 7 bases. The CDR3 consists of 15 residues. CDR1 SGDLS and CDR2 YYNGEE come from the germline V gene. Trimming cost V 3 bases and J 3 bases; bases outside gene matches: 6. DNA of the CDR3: TGTGCCAGCAGCGAACGACTAGCAGGCTACAATGAGCAGTTCTTC. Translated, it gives CASSERLAGYNEQFF.

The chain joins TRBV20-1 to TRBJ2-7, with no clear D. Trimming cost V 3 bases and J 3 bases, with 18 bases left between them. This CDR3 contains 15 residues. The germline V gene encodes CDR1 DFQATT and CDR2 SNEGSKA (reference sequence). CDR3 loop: CSASTQRLLDYEQYF. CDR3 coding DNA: TGCAGTGCTAGTACTCAGCGCCTATTGGACTACGAGCAGTACTTC.

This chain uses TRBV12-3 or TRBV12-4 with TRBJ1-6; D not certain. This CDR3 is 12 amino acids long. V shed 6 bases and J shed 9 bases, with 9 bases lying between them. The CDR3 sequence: CASRPIGSPLHF. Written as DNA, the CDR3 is TGTGCCAGCAGACCCATCGGTTCACCCCTCCACTTT.

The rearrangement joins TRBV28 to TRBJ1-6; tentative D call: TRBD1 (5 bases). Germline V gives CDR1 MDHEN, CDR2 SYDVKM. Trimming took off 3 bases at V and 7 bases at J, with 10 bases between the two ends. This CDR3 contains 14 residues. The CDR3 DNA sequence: TGTGCCAGCAGTTTGGACACCACAAATTCACCCCTCCACTTT. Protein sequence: CASSLDTTNSPLHF.

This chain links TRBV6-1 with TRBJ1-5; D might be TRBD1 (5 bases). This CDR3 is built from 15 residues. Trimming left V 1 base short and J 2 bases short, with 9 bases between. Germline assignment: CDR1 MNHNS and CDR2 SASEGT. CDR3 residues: CASSEGGVRNQPQHF. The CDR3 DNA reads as TGTGCCAGCAGTGAAGGGGGGGTACGCAATCAGCCCCAGCATTTT.

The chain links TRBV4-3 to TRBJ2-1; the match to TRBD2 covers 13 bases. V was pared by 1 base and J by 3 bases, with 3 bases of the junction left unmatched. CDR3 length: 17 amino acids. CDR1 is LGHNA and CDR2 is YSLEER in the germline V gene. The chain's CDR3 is CASSQGWTSGSYNEQFF. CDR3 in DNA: TGCGCCAGCAGCCAAGGTTGGACTAGCGGGAGCTACAATGAGCAGTTCTTC.

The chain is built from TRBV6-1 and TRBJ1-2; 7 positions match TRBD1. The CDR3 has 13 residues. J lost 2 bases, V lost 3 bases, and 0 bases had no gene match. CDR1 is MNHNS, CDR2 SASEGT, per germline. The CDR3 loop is CASSEGQNYGYTF. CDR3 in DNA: TGTGCCAGCAGTGAGGGACAGAACTATGGCTACACCTTC.

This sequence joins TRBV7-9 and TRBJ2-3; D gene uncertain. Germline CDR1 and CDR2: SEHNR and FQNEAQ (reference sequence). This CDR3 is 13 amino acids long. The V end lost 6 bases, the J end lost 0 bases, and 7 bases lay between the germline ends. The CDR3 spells CASRVTSTDTQYF. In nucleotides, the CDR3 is TGTGCCAGCAGGGTAACTAGCACAGATACGCAGTATTTT. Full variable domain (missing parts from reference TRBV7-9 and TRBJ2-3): DTGVSQNPRHKITKRGQNVTFRCDPISEHNRLYWYRQTLGQGPEFLTYFQNEAQLEKSRLLSDRFSAERPKGSFSTLEIQRTEQGDSAMYLCASRVTSTDTQYFGPGTRLTVL.